A selection of T cell receptor beta chains follows, all from one sample in a study of cytotoxic CD8 clonotypes in ibrutinib-treated CLL. Sequenced by immunoSEQ multiplex PCR; TCRdb stores in-frame clones only, minus some. The sample yields under 50,000 clones, 65% to 70% seen once. Sequences were derived from PBMCs, sampled at disease progression, from a patient treated with ibrutinib. The receptor source for this set is a human donor with chronic lymphocytic leukemia. The CDR3 runs from the conserved cysteine through the conserved F or W. A D gene is named only where the DNA matches it firmly. Some rows have no size entry. The others give once, few or many, or a class for an expanded clone.

J gene	D gene	CDR3 length	clone size	V gene	CDR3 protein	CDR3 DNA
TRBJ2-1	.	11	.	TRBV20-1	CSAPELYEQFF	TGCAGTGCGCCGGAGCTCTATGAGCAGTTCTTC
TRBJ2-1	TRBD2	17	.	TRBV15	CATSRDLASGTYNEQFF	TGTGCCACCAGCAGAGATTTAGCTAGCGGAACCTACAATGAGCAGTTCTTC
TRBJ2-7	TRBD1	16	.	TRBV27	CASSLQAPTGSHEQYF	TGTGCCAGCAGTTTACAAGCCCCGACAGGGTCTCACGAGCAGTACTTC
TRBJ2-2	TRBD2	16	.	TRBV5-8	CASSLLLAGVTGELFF	TGTGCCAGCAGCTTGTTACTAGCGGGAGTCACCGGGGAGCTGTTTTTT
TRBJ2-3	TRBD2	18	.	TRBV4-1	CASSQVSLAGKIPDTQYF	TGCGCCAGCAGCCAAGTCTCACTAGCGGGAAAAATCCCAGATACGCAGTATTTT
TRBJ2-5	TRBD2	16	once	TRBV9	CASSSGVSGGQETQYF	TGTGCCAGCAGCTCCGGAGTTAGCGGGGGGCAAGAGACCCAGTACTTC
TRBJ1-5	.	16	few	TRBV7-8	CASSSLVGLGNQPQHF	TGTGCCAGCAGCTCCCTCGTGGGGCTGGGCAATCAGCCCCAGCATTTT
TRBJ1-4	TRBD1	15	.	TRBV25-1	CASSPLGTGDEKLFF	TGTGCCAGCAGCCCTTTAGGGACAGGGGATGAAAAACTGTTTTTT
TRBJ2-7	TRBD2	14	.	TRBV5-1	CASSSLGGRDEQYF	TGCGCCAGCAGCTCCCTGGGCGGGAGAGACGAGCAGTACTTC
TRBJ2-5	.	15	few	TRBV7-6	CASSLGSTNQETQYF	TGTGCCAGCAGCTTAGGGTCCACTAACCAAGAGACCCAGTACTTC
TRBJ1-1	.	15	.	TRBV9	CASSVSALLNTEAFF	TGTGCCAGCAGCGTATCTGCACTGCTGAACACTGAAGCTTTCTTT
TRBJ2-2	.	14	.	TRBV4-2	CASSHESTTGELFF	TGTGCCAGCAGCCACGAGTCTACCACCGGGGAGCTGTTTTTT
TRBJ2-7	.	14	.	TRBV7-2	CASSFTGFSYEQYF	TGTGCCAGCAGCTTTACAGGGTTCTCCTACGAGCAGTACTTC
TRBJ2-7	.	16	.	TRBV21-1	CASSKDLVRVEYEQYF	TGTGCCAGCAGCAAAGACCTAGTTAGGGTGGAGTACGAGCAGTACTTC
TRBJ1-4	.	16	.	TRBV11-2	CASRPIRGGFDEKLFF	TGTGCCAGCAGGCCTATTAGGGGGGGCTTTGATGAAAAACTGTTTTTT
TRBJ2-7	TRBD1	15	.	TRBV7-2	CASSWTGGSPYEQYF	TGTGCCAGCAGCTGGACAGGGGGATCTCCTTACGAGCAGTACTTC
TRBJ2-3	.	15	once	TRBV5-4	CASSPGLAGTDTQYF	TGTGCCAGCAGCCCGGGGCTAGCTGGAACAGATACGCAGTATTTT
TRBJ2-7	.	15	.	TRBV6-4	CASSERGGPSYEQYF	TGTGCCAGCAGTGAAAGGGGGGGACCCTCCTACGAGCAGTACTTC
TRBJ2-7	.	12	.	TRBV30	CAWKRGQVEQYF	TGTGCCTGGAAACGGGGGCAGGTCGAGCAGTACTTC
TRBJ2-5	.	14	.	TRBV11-3	CASSVSRGSETQYF	TGTGCCAGCAGCGTATCACGGGGCTCGGAGACCCAGTACTTC
TRBJ2-1	TRBD2	15	.	TRBV18	CASSPRAGPNNEQFF	TGTGCCAGCTCACCCAGAGCGGGACCGAACAATGAGCAGTTCTTC
TRBJ2-7	.	15	.	TRBV9	CASSVGRKGTYEQYF	TGTGCCAGCAGCGTAGGGAGGAAGGGGACCTACGAGCAGTACTTC
TRBJ2-2	.	17	few	TRBV5-8	CASSLGAGGLNTGELFF	TGTGCCAGCAGCTTGGGAGCGGGTGGCTTGAACACCGGGGAGCTGTTTTTT
TRBJ2-1	TRBD2	15	.	TRBV19	CASRRGLEEFNEQFF	TGTGCCAGTAGGCGGGGACTAGAGGAATTCAATGAGCAGTTCTTC
TRBJ2-5	.	11	once	TRBV6-1	CASTRSETQYF	TGTGCCAGCACCCGATCGGAGACCCAGTACTTC
TRBJ2-7	TRBD2	14	.	TRBV5-4	CASSPLGGGNEQYF	TGTGCCAGCAGCCCCCTCGGGGGAGGGAACGAGCAGTACTTC
TRBJ2-1	TRBD1	12	.	TRBV25-1	CASSGDRREQFF	TGTGCCAGCAGTGGGGACAGGCGCGAGCAGTTCTTC
TRBJ2-1	.	15	.	TRBV9	CASSVGASSYNEQFF	TGTGCCAGCAGCGTTGGGGCTAGCTCCTACAATGAGCAGTTCTTC
TRBJ2-2	TRBD1	15	.	TRBV5-4	CASSFDRGSTGELFF	TGTGCCAGCAGCTTTGACAGGGGTAGCACCGGGGAGCTGTTTTTT
TRBJ1-4	TRBD1	15	.	TRBV18	CASAGEGQAGEKLFF	TGTGCCAGCGCCGGAGAGGGACAGGCCGGTGAAAAACTGTTTTTT
TRBJ2-3	.	15	.	TRBV9	CASSVDGSRTDTQYF	TGTGCCAGCAGCGTAGACGGTAGCCGCACAGATACGCAGTATTTT
TRBJ2-2	TRBD1	16	.	TRBV27	CASTRGGTGWTGELFF	TGTGCCAGCACCCGGGGCGGGACAGGGTGGACCGGGGAGCTGTTTTTT
TRBJ1-2	.	14	.	TRBV7-2	CASSPGRLVYGYTF	TGTGCCAGCAGCCCAGGGAGGTTAGTCTATGGCTACACCTTC
TRBJ2-7	.	16	.	TRBV19	CASSMRGGGDTYEQYF	TGTGCCAGTAGTATGCGGGGAGGCGGGGATACCTACGAGCAGTACTTC
TRBJ2-2	TRBD1	13	.	TRBV19	CASTGTAAGELFF	TGTGCCAGCACCGGGACAGCCGCCGGGGAGCTGTTTTTT
TRBJ1-5	.	15	.	TRBV25-1	CASSECRGSNQPQHF	TGTGCCAGCAGTGAATGTCGGGGAAGCAATCAGCCCCAGCATTTT
TRBJ2-2	.	14	few	TRBV6-5	CASRGLVDTGELFF	TGTGCCAGCAGGGGGCTGGTGGACACCGGGGAGCTGTTTTTT
TRBJ1-1	.	15	once	TRBV5-1	CASSLADSVSTEAFF	TGCGCCAGCAGCTTGGCGGACTCGGTGTCTACTGAAGCTTTCTTT
TRBJ1-6	.	14	.	TRBV13	CASSRTGDYSPLHF	TGTGCCAGCAGTCGAACAGGCGATTATTCACCCCTCCACTTT
TRBJ1-2	TRBD1	18	.	TRBV5-4	CASSSGTGTRFTNYGYTF	TGTGCCAGCAGCTCCGGGACAGGGACCCGTTTTACTAACTATGGCTACACCTTC
TRBJ2-7	.	13	.	TRBV27	CASSFSSSYEQYF	TGTGCCAGCAGTTTCTCCTCGTCTTACGAGCAGTACTTC
TRBJ2-2	.	15	.	TRBV5-6	CASSLAAYNTGELFF	TGTGCCAGCAGCTTGGCAGCCTATAACACCGGGGAGCTGTTTTTT
TRBJ2-7	TRBD1	13	.	TRBV9	CASSGTGTGEQYF	TGTGCCAGCAGCGGGACAGGGACCGGGGAGCAGTACTTC
TRBJ1-2	.	13	.	TRBV27	CASSSYRAYGYTF	TGTGCCAGCAGTTCCTACAGAGCCTATGGCTACACCTTC
TRBJ2-2	TRBD2	16	.	TRBV9	CASSVAAGDLAGELFF	TGTGCCAGCAGCGTAGCGGCGGGAGACCTGGCCGGGGAGCTGTTTTTT
TRBJ1-4	.	13	.	TRBV5-5	CASSGVQGEKLFF	TGTGCCAGCAGCGGGGTCCAAGGGGAAAAACTGTTTTTT
TRBJ2-7	TRBD2	15	.	TRBV28	CASSSPPSGSDEQYF	TGTGCCAGCAGTTCCCCCCCTAGCGGGAGCGACGAGCAGTACTTC
TRBJ2-1	.	18	.	TRBV5-1	CASSSYSLSVSSYNEQFF	TGCGCCAGCAGCTCCTACAGCCTTAGCGTCAGCTCCTACAATGAGCAGTTCTTC
TRBJ1-5	.	13	.	TRBV27	CASSLRENQPQHF	TGTGCCAGCAGTTTAAGAGAAAATCAGCCCCAGCATTTT
TRBJ2-6	TRBD2	20	.	TRBV7-8	CASSSYSGTSGSGGANVLTF	TGTGCCAGCAGCTCGTACTCCGGGACTAGCGGGAGTGGAGGGGCCAACGTCCTGACTTTC
TRBJ2-5	.	13	.	TRBV19	CASSIQTRETQYF	TGTGCCAGTAGTATCCAGACGCGGGAGACCCAGTACTTC
TRBJ1-2	TRBD1	13	few	TRBV29-1	CSVVQGARDGYTF	TGCAGCGTTGTACAGGGGGCGCGGGATGGCTACACCTTC
TRBJ2-1	TRBD2	13	.	TRBV4-3	CASSIRTRDEQFF	TGCGCCAGCAGCATCCGGACTAGGGATGAGCAGTTCTTC
TRBJ2-7	.	11	.	TRBV6-5	CASSSHYEQYF	TGTGCCAGCAGTTCCCACTACGAGCAGTACTTC
TRBJ2-2	TRBD2	16	medium-sized	TRBV6-1	CASSDIRGRASGELFF	TGTGCCAGCAGTGACATTCGAGGGAGGGCCTCCGGGGAGCTGTTTTTT
TRBJ2-3	TRBD2	17	.	TRBV7-2	CASSTHSGGTITDTQYF	TGTGCCAGCAGCACCCACTCGGGGGGGACTATCACAGATACGCAGTATTTT
TRBJ1-6	.	14	.	TRBV6-5	CASSYGQGDSPLHF	TGTGCCAGCAGTTACGGGCAGGGCGATTCACCCCTCCACTTT
TRBJ1-4	TRBD1	15	.	TRBV5-1	CASSQNTGALEKLFF	TGCGCCAGCAGCCAAAATACAGGGGCGCTTGAAAAACTGTTTTTT